The clone carrying this T cell receptor beta chain was seen a few times. The CDR3 consists of 14 residues. Trimming took 2 bases from V and 7 from J; bases not matched to a gene: 5. The germline gives CDR1 SGHNT, CDR2 YYREEE (reference sequence). This sample is part of a study of blood T cell repertoires in COVID-19. TCRdb's copy holds only in-frame clones and misses some; the assay was immunoSEQ multiplex PCR. This table holds about 200,000 clones, around 86% found once. The material sequenced was peripheral blood. This sequence originates from a human donor in a cohort sampled during active COVID-19. The chain joins TRBV5-4 to TRBJ2-2, with 7 bases matching TRBD1. The CDR3 DNA is TGTGCCAGCAGCTTACAGGGGTATGGCGGGGAGCTGTTTTTT. This translates into CASSLQGYGGELFF.